A selection of T cell receptor beta chains follows, all from one sample in a study of sequential checkpoint blockade in melanoma. TCRdb's copy holds only in-frame clones and misses some; the assay was immunoSEQ multiplex PCR. The data contain just over 15,000 clones, 77% of them singletons. Sequencing was performed on CD8+ T cells sorted from blood (inferred from file names), taken from a patient given nivolumab and ipilimumab in sequence. The receptors were sampled from a human donor with melanoma. The CDR3 runs from the conserved cysteine through the conserved F or W. D genes are given only for firm matches. The size field is filled for only some rows; it gives once, few, many or a size class.

d_call	cdr3_length	j_call	clone_size	v_call	cdr3_aa	cdr3_nt
TRBD1	18	TRBJ1-1	.	TRBV25-1	CASSEWGAGQGINTEAFF	TGTGCCAGCAGTGAATGGGGGGCGGGACAGGGGATTAACACTGAAGCTTTCTTT
.	18	TRBJ1-5	.	TRBV9	CASSVEQGWGLSNQPQHF	TGTGCCAGCAGCGTCGAACAGGGATGGGGTTTAAGCAATCAGCCCCAGCATTTT
.	16	TRBJ1-6	.	TRBV30	CAWSVHSTAYYSPLHF	TGTGCCTGGAGTGTACATTCGACAGCTTACTATTCACCCCTCCACTTT
.	13	TRBJ1-5	.	TRBV11-2	CASSLNAEPPQHF	TGTGCCAGCAGCTTAAATGCAGAACCGCCCCAGCATTTT
.	15	TRBJ2-1	.	TRBV2	CASRETSSWYNEQFF	TGTGCCAGCAGAGAGACTAGTTCTTGGTACAATGAGCAGTTCTTC
.	15	TRBJ2-7	few	TRBV6-6	CASRLAHSQHDEQYF	TGTGCCAGCCGCCTGGCCCACAGCCAACATGACGAGCAGTACTTC
.	13	TRBJ2-7	few	TRBV27	CASSTGTRDEQYF	TGTGCCAGCAGTACTGGAACTAGGGACGAGCAGTACTTC
.	13	TRBJ1-1	once	TRBV7-9	CASRQTPNTEAFF	TGTGCCAGCAGACAAACACCGAACACTGAAGCTTTCTTT
.	16	TRBJ2-1	.	TRBV27	CASRRHRDFFFNEQFF	TGTGCCAGCAGGCGGCACCGGGACTTCTTTTTCAATGAGCAGTTCTTC
.	16	TRBJ1-4	.	TRBV21-1	CASSPRYRATNEKLFF	TGTGCCAGCAGCCCCCGTTATAGAGCAACTAATGAAAAACTGTTTTTT
TRBD1	15	TRBJ2-2	.	TRBV30	CAWSSGTGDAGELFF	TGTGCCTGGAGTTCCGGGACAGGGGACGCCGGGGAGCTGTTTTTT
.	15	TRBJ2-1	once	TRBV7-7	CASSFSTGTNGEQFF	TGTGCCAGCAGCTTTAGTACAGGGACCAACGGTGAGCAGTTCTTC
TRBD1	16	TRBJ2-3	.	TRBV28	CASSRHRDRDTDTQYF	TGTGCCAGCAGCCGACACCGGGACAGAGACACAGATACGCAGTATTTT
.	17	TRBJ1-3	few	TRBV21-1	CASSKSPGKSSGNTIYF	TGTGCCAGCAGCAAAAGTCCAGGAAAAAGCTCTGGAAACACCATATATTTT
TRBD2	16	TRBJ2-1	.	TRBV7-6	CASTKGLAGTYNEQFF	TGTGCCAGCACCAAAGGACTAGCGGGGACCTACAATGAGCAGTTCTTC
TRBD1	16	TRBJ2-7	.	TRBV11-2	CASSFRDRHSSYEQYF	TGTGCCAGCAGCTTCCGGGACAGGCATAGCTCCTACGAGCAGTACTTC
TRBD2	14	TRBJ2-7	once	TRBV11-3	CASSFTSGGDEQYF	TGTGCCAGCAGCTTCACTAGCGGGGGGGACGAGCAGTACTTC
TRBD2	16	TRBJ2-3	.	TRBV6-4	CASSDSTSGGADTQYF	TGTGCCAGCAGTGACTCGACTAGCGGGGGGGCAGATACGCAGTATTTT
TRBD2	13	TRBJ2-1	.	TRBV5-4	CATLAGGYNEQFF	TGTGCCACCCTCGCGGGGGGGTACAATGAGCAGTTCTTC
.	16	TRBJ1-5	.	TRBV25-1	CASSESGGRDEQPQHF	TGTGCCAGCAGTGAATCAGGAGGGAGGGACGAGCAGCCCCAGCATTTT
TRBD2	15	TRBJ2-2	.	TRBV9	CASSPGTRDTGELSF	TGTGCCAGCAGCCCGGGGACTAGAGACACCGGGGAGCTGTCTTTT
TRBD1	14	TRBJ2-7	.	TRBV2	CASLDRDPTYEQYF	TGTGCCAGCCTTGACAGGGACCCGACCTACGAGCAGTACTTC
TRBD1	14	TRBJ2-7	medium-sized	TRBV28	CASSLRTGGREQYF	TGTGCCAGCAGTTTAAGGACAGGGGGCCGCGAGCAGTACTTC
.	16	TRBJ2-7	few	TRBV13	CASSLRVAGVSYEQYF	TGTGCCAGCAGCTTACGAGTGGCAGGGGTCTCCTACGAGCAGTACTTC
.	17	TRBJ1-2	.	TRBV6-1	CASSVSEGDYLGYGYTF	TGTGCCAGCAGTGTGTCGGAAGGGGACTATTTGGGCTATGGCTACACCTTC
.	14	TRBJ1-1	.	TRBV5-4	CASSWGGMNTEAFF	TGTGCCAGCAGCTGGGGGGGCATGAACACTGAAGCTTTCTTT
TRBD1	14	TRBJ2-5	once	TRBV4-1	CASSLGTGTPPQYF	TGCGCCAGCAGCCTCGGGACAGGGACCCCGCCCCAGTACTTC
TRBD1	14	TRBJ1-4	.	TRBV6-5	CASSYGTGGIELFF	TGTGCCAGCAGTTATGGGACAGGGGGCATTGAACTGTTTTTT
.	15	TRBJ2-3	few	TRBV10-2	CASSEGSGHTDTQYF	TGCGCCAGCAGTGAGGGTAGCGGACACACAGATACGCAGTATTTT
TRBD2	15	TRBJ2-7	.	TRBV7-9	CASSSTSGNTYEQYF	TGTGCCAGCAGCTCGACTAGCGGAAACACCTACGAGCAGTACTTC
.	11	TRBJ2-1	.	TRBV6-1	CASSRGREQFF	TGTGCCAGCAGTAGGGGTCGGGAGCAGTTCTTC
.	11	TRBJ1-1	.	TRBV5-4	CASSQGAEAFF	TGTGCCAGCAGCCAAGGGGCTGAAGCTTTCTTT
TRBD2	15	TRBJ2-6	.	TRBV6-1	CASSGGGGGANVLTF	TGTGCCAGCAGTGGCGGGGGGGGTGGGGCCAACGTCCTGACTTTC
.	13	TRBJ2-7	.	TRBV15	CATSTGRTYEQYF	TGTGCCACCAGCACAGGGAGGACCTACGAGCAGTACTTC
.	16	TRBJ2-7	.	TRBV7-9	CASSSTNRREKDEQYF	TGTGCCAGCAGCTCAACCAACCGTCGGGAGAAGGACGAGCAGTACTTC
.	15	TRBJ2-1	.	TRBV4-3	CASSQGVAVYNEQFF	TGCGCCAGCAGCCAAGGAGTCGCGGTGTACAATGAGCAGTTCTTC
.	16	TRBJ1-1	few	TRBV28	CASSAITANMNTEAFF	TGTGCCAGCAGTGCCATAACAGCTAATATGAACACTGAAGCTTTCTTT
TRBD1	15	TRBJ1-5	.	TRBV10-3	CAISESQGGDQPQHF	TGTGCCATCAGTGAGTCCCAGGGGGGAGATCAGCCCCAGCATTTT
.	15	TRBJ2-5	.	TRBV6-4	CASSEGQADQETQYF	TGTGCCAGCAGTGAGGGCCAAGCGGACCAAGAGACCCAGTACTTC
.	13	TRBJ2-2	.	TRBV2	CARKTGSTGELFF	TGTGCCAGGAAGACAGGTTCGACCGGGGAGCTGTTTTTT
.	16	TRBJ2-2	few	TRBV5-1	CASTEGGTPNTGELFF	TGCGCCAGCACCGAGGGCGGGACGCCGAACACCGGGGAGCTGTTTTTT
TRBD1	15	TRBJ2-5	.	TRBV9	CASSAKTGGGETQYF	TGTGCCAGCAGCGCGAAGACAGGGGGCGGTGAGACCCAGTACTTC
TRBD1	16	TRBJ1-1	.	TRBV7-6	CASSLGRTGWGTEAFF	TGTGCCAGCAGCTTAGGGAGGACAGGGTGGGGCACTGAAGCTTTCTTT
TRBD1	16	TRBJ2-3	few	TRBV10-3	CAISESPGQGTDTQYF	TGTGCCATCAGTGAGTCACCGGGACAGGGCACAGATACGCAGTATTTT
.	13	TRBJ2-7	.	TRBV7-9	CASSSDRVYEQYF	TGTGCCAGCAGTTCCGACCGGGTCTACGAGCAGTACTTC
.	15	TRBJ1-5	.	TRBV15	CATSREMGGNQPQHF	TGTGCCACCAGCAGAGAAATGGGCGGCAATCAGCCCCAGCATTTT
.	12	TRBJ2-7	once	TRBV27	CASGGGTRPQYF	TGTGCCAGCGGCGGCGGTACAAGACCGCAGTACTTC
TRBD2	16	TRBJ2-7	.	TRBV10-2	CASSVYRTSGLYEQYF	TGCGCCAGCAGTGTTTACCGGACTAGCGGACTGTACGAGCAGTACTTC